This entry features one TCR beta chain sequence. The V and J ends lost 5 bases and 3 bases, in that order; junction bases with no gene match: 12. In germline, CDR1 is LNHDA, CDR2 SQIVND (reference sequence). CDR3 length: 17 residues. These data belong to a study of control samples from healthy donors and cancer patients. Using immunoSEQ multiplex PCR, the repertoire was profiled, and TCRdb retains in-frame clones only, with some absent. The sample comprises around 100,000 clones, approximately 84% of which are singletons, and 18% rests with the top ten. The J gene is TRBJ1-5, the V gene TRBV19, with 8 nucleotides matching TRBD1. The receptor comes from a woman between 45 and 60 years old in good health. The sequenced material came from blood. The chain's CDR3 is CASSLNPQGGANQPQHF. As DNA, the CDR3 is TGTGCCAGTAGTCTAAACCCACAGGGGGGCGCCAATCAGCCCCAGCATTTT.